The TCR beta chain described here comes from a study of OX40 agonist ivuxolimab in advanced cancers. On the study more broadly: Patients were roughly 81% male with ages roughly 20 to 90, mean about 60.

TCRdb's copy holds only in-frame clones and misses some; the assay was immunoSEQ multiplex PCR. This repertoire shows about 74,000 clones, roughly 83% found once; its top ten account for approximately 2.1%. V was clipped by 6 bases and J by 5 bases; unmatched bases: 6. The CDR3 extends over 14 amino acids. CDR1 is MRHNA and CDR2 is SNTAGT in the germline V gene. The rearrangement uses TRBV6-4 and TRBJ2-1, with 8 bases aligning to TRBD2. This clonotype was sampled from an adult with an advanced solid tumor such as melanoma, head and neck, liver or kidney cancer. The sample was CD4+ or CD8+ T cells sorted from blood, taken in a trial of the OX40 agonist ivuxolimab. The chain's CDR3 is CASRDFSGDNEQFF. As DNA, the CDR3 is TGTGCCAGCAGAGATTTTAGCGGGGACAATGAGCAGTTCTTC.